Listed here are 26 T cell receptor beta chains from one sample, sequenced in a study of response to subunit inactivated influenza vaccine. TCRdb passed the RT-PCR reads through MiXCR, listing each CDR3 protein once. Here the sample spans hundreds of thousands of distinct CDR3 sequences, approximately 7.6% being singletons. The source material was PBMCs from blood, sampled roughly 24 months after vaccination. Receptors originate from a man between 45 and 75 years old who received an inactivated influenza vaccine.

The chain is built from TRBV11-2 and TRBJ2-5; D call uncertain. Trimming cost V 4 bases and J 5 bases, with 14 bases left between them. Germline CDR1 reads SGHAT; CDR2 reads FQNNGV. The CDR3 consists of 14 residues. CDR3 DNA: TGTGCCAGCAGCTATAATTGGGCCGGGGAGACCCAGTACTTC. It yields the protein CASSYNWAGETQYF.

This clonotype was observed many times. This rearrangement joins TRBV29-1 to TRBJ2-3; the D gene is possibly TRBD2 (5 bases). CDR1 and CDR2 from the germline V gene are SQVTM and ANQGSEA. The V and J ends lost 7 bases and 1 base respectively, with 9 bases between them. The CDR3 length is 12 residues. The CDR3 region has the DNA TGCAGCGCGAGGGTTGGCACAGATACGCAGTATTTT. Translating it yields CSARVGTDTQYF.

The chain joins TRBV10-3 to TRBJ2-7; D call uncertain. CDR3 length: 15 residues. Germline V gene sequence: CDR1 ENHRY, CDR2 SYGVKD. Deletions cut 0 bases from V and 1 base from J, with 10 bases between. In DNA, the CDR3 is TGTGCCATCAGTGAGTCGAGTGGCTATTCCTACGAGCAGTACTTC. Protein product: CAISESSGYSYEQYF.

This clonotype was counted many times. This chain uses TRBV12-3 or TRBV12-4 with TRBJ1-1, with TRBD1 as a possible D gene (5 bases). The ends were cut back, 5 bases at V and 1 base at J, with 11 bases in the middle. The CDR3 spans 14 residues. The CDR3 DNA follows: TGTGCCAGCAGTCGAAAGGGGACGAACACTGAAGCTTTCTTT. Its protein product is CASSRKGTNTEAFF.

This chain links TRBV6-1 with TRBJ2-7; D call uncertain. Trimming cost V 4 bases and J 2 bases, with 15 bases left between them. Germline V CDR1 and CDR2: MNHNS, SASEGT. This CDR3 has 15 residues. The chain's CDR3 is CASSGNSQHPYEQYF. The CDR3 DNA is TGTGCCAGCAGTGGAAACTCCCAGCACCCCTACGAGCAGTACTTC.

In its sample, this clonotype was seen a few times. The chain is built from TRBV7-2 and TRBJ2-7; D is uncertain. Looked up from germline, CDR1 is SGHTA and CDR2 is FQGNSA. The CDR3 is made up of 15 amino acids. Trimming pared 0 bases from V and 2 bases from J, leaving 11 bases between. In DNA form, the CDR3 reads TGTGCCAGCAGCTTAGCGTCGGGCTCAACCTACGAGCAGTACTTC. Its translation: CASSLASGSTYEQYF. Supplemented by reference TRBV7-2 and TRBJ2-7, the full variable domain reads GAGVSQSPSNKVTEKGKDVELRCDPISGHTALYWYRQSLGQGLEFLIYFQGNSAPDKSGLPSDRFSAERTGGSVSTLTIQRTQQEDSAVYLCASSLASGSTYEQYFGPGTRLTVT.

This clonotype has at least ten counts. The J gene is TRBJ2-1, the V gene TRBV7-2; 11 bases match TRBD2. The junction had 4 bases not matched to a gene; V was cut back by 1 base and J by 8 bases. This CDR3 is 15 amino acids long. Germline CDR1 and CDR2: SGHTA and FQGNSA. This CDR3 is CASSLGLTSGDEQFF. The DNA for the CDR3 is TGTGCCAGCAGCTTAGGGTTGACTAGCGGGGATGAGCAGTTCTTC.

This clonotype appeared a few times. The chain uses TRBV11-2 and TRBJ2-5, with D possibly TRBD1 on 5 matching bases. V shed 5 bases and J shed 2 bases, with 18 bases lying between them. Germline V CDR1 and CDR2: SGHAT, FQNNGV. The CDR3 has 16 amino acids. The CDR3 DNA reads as TGTGCCAGCAGCCCCTTCCTTGGGGCAGCGCAAGAGACCCAGTACTTC. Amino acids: CASSPFLGAAQETQYF.

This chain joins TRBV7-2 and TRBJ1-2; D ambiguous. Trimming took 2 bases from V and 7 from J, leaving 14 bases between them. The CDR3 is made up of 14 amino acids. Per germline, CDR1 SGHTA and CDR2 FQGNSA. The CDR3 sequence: CASSLSASFSGYTF. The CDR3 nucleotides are TGTGCCAGCAGCTTATCGGCCTCCTTTTCTGGCTACACCTTC.

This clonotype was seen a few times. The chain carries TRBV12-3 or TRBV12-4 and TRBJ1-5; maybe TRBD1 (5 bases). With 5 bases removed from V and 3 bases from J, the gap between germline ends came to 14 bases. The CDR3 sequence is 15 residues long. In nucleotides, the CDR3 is TGTGCCAGCAGTCTCTTTCGGGACCTCAATCAGCCCCAGCATTTT. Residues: CASSLFRDLNQPQHF.

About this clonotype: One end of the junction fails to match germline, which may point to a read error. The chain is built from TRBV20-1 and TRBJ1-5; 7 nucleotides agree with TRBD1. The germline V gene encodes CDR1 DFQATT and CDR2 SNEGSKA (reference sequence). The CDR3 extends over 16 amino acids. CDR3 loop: CCARDTTGPSNQPQHF. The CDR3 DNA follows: TGCTGTGCTAGAGATACGACAGGGCCTAGCAATCAGCCCCAGCATTTT.

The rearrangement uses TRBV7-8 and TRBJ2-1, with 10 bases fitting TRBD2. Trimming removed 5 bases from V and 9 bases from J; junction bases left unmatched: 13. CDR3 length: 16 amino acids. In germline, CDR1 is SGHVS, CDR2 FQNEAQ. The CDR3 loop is CASSPERTSGRIEQFF. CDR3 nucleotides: TGTGCCAGCAGCCCCGAAAGGACTAGCGGAAGGATTGAGCAGTTCTTC.

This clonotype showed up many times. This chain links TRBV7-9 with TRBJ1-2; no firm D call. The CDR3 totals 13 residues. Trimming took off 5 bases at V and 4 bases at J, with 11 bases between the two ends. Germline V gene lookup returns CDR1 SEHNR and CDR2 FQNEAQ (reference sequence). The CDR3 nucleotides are TGTGCCAGCAGCGGCGGGCCGTCCTATGGCTACACCTTC. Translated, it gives CASSGGPSYGYTF.

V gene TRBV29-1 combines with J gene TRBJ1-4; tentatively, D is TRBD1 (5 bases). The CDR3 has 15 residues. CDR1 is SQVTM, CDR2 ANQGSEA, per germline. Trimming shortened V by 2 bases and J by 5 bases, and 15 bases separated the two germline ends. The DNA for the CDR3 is TGCAGCGTTGAATCTCCAGGGACGACGAATGAAAAACTGTTTTTT. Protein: CSVESPGTTNEKLFF.

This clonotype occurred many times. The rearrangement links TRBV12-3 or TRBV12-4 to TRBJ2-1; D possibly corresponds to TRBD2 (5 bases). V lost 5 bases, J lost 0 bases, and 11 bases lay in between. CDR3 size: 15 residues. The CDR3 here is CASSQSGSSYNEQFF. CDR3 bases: TGTGCCAGCAGTCAATCTGGGAGCTCCTACAATGAGCAGTTCTTC.

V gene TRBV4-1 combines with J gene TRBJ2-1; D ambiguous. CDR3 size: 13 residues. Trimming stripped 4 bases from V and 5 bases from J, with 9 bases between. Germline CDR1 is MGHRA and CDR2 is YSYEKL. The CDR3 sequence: CASSPTVDNEQFF. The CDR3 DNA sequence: TGCGCCAGCAGCCCCACAGTTGACAATGAGCAGTTCTTC.

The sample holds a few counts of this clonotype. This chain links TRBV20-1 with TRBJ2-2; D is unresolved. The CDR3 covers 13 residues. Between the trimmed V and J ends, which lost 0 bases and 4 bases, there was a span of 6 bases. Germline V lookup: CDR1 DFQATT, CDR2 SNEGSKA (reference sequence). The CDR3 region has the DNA TGCAGTGCTAGAGATGTGCGCACCGGGGAGCTGTTTTTT. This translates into CSARDVRTGELFF.

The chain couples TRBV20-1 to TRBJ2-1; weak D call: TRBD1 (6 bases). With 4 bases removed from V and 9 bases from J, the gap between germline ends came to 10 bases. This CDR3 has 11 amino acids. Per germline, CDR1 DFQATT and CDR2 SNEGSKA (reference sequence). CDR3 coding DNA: TGCAGTGCTAATAGGGGGAGTGAGCAGTTCTTC. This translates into CSANRGSEQFF.

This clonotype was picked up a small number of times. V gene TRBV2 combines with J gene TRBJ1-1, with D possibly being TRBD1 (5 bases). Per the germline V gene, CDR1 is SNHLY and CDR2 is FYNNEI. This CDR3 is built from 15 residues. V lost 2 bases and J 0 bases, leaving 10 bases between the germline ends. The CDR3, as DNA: TGTGCCAGCAGTGAAACGCGGGGGATGAACACTGAAGCTTTCTTT. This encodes CASSETRGMNTEAFF.

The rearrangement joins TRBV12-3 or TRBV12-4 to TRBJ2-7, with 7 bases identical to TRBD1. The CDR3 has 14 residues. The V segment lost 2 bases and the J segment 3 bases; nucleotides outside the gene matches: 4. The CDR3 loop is CASSLSGGNYEQYF. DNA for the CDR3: TGTGCCAGCAGTTTATCAGGGGGTAACTACGAGCAGTACTTC.

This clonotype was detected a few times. The CDR3 bases are TGTGCCAGCTCCCCGGGGCCGTGGGAGCAGTACTTC. Residues: CASSPGPWEQYF. The genes are TRBV18 and TRBJ2-7; D tentatively fits TRBD1 or TRBD2 (5 bases each). Trimming shortened V by 6 bases and J by 7 bases, and 13 bases separated the two germline ends. Germline assignment: CDR1 KGHSH and CDR2 LQKENI. This CDR3 is 12 amino acids long.

The DNA of the CDR3 is TGCGCCAGCAGCTTGGGGCCAGGCGGGAGTACAGATACGCAGTATTTT. Its protein is CASSLGPGGSTDTQYF. V and J are TRBV5-1 and TRBJ2-3, with TRBD2 matching 7 bases. The CDR3 consists of 16 residues. The J segment lost 3 bases and the V segment lost 0 bases, leaving 7 bases of the junction unmatched. Germline V gives CDR1 SGHRS, CDR2 YFSETQ. The entire variable domain, with the rest obtained from reference TRBV5-1 and TRBJ2-3, is as follows: KAGVTQTPRYLIKTRGQQVTLSCSPISGHRSVSWYQQTPGQGLQFLFEYFSETQRNKGNFPGRFSGRQFSNSRSEMNVSTLELGDSALYLCASSLGPGGSTDTQYFGPGTRLTVL.

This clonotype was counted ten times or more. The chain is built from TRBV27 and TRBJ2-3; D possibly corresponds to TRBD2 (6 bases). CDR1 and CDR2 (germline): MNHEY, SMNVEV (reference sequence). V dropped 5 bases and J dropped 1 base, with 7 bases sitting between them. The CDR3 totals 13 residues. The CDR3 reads CASSRRGTDTQYF. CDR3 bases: TGTGCCAGCAGTCGGAGGGGCACAGATACGCAGTATTTT.

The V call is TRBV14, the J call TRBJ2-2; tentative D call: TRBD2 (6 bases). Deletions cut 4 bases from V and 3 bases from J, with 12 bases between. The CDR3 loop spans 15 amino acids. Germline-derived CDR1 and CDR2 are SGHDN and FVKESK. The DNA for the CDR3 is TGTGCCAGCAGCCCCCTAGCGTTGGACACCGGGGAGCTGTTTTTT. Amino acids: CASSPLALDTGELFF.

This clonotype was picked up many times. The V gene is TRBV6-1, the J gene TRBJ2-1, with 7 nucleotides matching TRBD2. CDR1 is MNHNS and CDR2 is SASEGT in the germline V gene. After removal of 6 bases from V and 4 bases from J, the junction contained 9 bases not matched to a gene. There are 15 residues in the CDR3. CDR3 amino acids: CASRGGASGYNEQFF. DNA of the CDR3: TGTGCCAGCAGGGGAGGGGCTAGCGGATACAATGAGCAGTTCTTC.

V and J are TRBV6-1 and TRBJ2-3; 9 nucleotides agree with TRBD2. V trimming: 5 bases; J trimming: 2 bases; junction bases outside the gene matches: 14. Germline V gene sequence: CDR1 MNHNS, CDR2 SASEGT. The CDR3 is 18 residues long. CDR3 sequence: CASSPRGAGGPFTDTQYF. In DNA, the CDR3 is TGTGCCAGCAGTCCTCGTGGTGCGGGAGGGCCATTCACAGATACGCAGTATTTT.